This T cell receptor beta chain was retrieved from a study of human T cells and chemical hapten exposure. TCRdb called the RACE reads again in MiXCR, with one record for every CDR3 protein. The data show fewer than 85,000 distinct CDR3 sequences, with 9.5% to 13% seen just once and 2% to 2.5% held by the top ten. CDR3 length equals 12 residues. Trimming took 4 bases from V and 4 from J, leaving 10 bases between them. The germline gives CDR1 SQVTM, CDR2 ANQGSEA. This clonotype has ten or more counts. Its target is not known. The study, taken as a whole, reports: Donors, who had alopecia, may show an immune response that differs from healthy people's.

The time point: patch test 2, 6 weeks after DPC sensitization. Regarding treatment: therapeutic diphenylcyclopropenone sensitization with weekly scalp DPC. Samples of blood were obtained prior to the application of each patch test. The source of this sequence is a woman between 25 and 40 years old with alopecia areata. Some clones in this sample may be carry-over from other donors' samples. The rearrangement links TRBV29-1 to TRBJ1-1; D gene uncertain. The sample in question was whole blood, obtained in connection with sensitization to the hapten diphenylcyclopropenone (DPC). In DNA, the CDR3 is TGCAGCGTTGCATCCTTTGGCACTGAAGCTTTCTTT. This encodes CSVASFGTEAFF.